This T cell receptor (beta chain) was documented in a study of response to subunit inactivated influenza vaccine (dated by TCRdb to between 2018 and 2020). At the level of the whole study: Deep quantitative profiling of the T cell receptor repertoire was used in the study to follow responses to a trivalent subunit inactivated influenza vaccine. Overall study outcomes, separate from this receptor: According to the authors, only a limited number of new T cells may be recruited by each seasonal influenza vaccination.

The library came from RT-PCR. The run used an Illumina HiSeq 2500. TCRdb trimmed public reads at Q25 via fastp, called clones via MiXCR and kept in-frame beta chains. Entries that share a CDR3 protein sequence are merged under the most common genes and DNA. The sample yields about 180,000 distinct CDR3 sequences; about 9.3% were counted once. The ten largest account for approximately 11% of the sample. The CDR3 holds 16 amino acids from the cysteine to the phenylalanine. Only the CDR3 portion is preserved as DNA: 48 bases, with reading frame beginning at the first base. Sequences LGHDT (CDR1) and YNNKEL (CDR2) are obtained from the germline V gene (reference sequence). The germline V end is reduced by 1 base and the J end by 2 bases; junction bases left unmatched: 5. This clonotype appeared a few times. Its antigen remains unidentified. No much larger clone exists at a distance of one base, and base qualities are not known.

The source material was non-naive T cells sorted from PBMCs, sampled on the day of vaccination. Per the publication, the cell subset or site label means: memory T cell fraction. The receptor was derived from a man aged 50 or older who received an inactivated influenza vaccine. Donor details come from another sample of the same person, matched by shared clones. The rearranged segments are TRBV3-1 and TRBJ1-5; 7 central bases correspond to TRBD1. The CDR3 sequence is CASSQGTGDGNQPQHF. The sequence in DNA is TGTGCCAGCAGCCAAGGAACAGGGGACGGCAATCAGCCCCAGCATTTT. Joined to the reference TRBV3-1 and TRBJ1-5 proteins, this CDR3 gives the full variable domain: DTAVSQTPKYLVTQMGNDKSIKCEQNLGHDTMYWYKQDSKKFLKIMFSYNNKELIINETVPNRFSPKSPDKAHLNLHINSLELGDSAVYFCASSQGTGDGNQPQHFGDGTRLSIL.